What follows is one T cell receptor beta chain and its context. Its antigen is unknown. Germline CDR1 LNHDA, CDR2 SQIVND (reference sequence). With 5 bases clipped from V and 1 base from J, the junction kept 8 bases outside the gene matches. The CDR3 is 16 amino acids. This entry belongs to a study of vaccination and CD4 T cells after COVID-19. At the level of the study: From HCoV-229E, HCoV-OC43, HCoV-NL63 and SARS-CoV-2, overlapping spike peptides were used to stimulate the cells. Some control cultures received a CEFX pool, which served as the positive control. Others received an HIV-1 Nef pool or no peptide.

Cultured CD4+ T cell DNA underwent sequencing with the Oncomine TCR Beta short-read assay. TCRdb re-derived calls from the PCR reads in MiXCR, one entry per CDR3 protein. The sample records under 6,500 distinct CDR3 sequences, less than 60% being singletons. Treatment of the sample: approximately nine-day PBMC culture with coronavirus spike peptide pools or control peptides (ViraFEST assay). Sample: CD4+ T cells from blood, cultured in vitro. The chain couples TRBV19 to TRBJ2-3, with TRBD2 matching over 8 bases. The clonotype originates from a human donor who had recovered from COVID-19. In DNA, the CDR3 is TGTGCCAGTAGTGTTTATAGCGGGACCCGCACAGATACGCAGTATTTT. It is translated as CASSVYSGTRTDTQYF.